This T cell receptor (beta chain) was recorded in a study of human T cells and chemical hapten exposure. The time point: healthy volunteer bleed at 6 weeks. Extraction yielded total RNA from whole blood (unfractionated). MiXCR was run by TCRdb on the RACE reads, yielding one entry per CDR3 protein. The sample yields around 70,000 distinct CDR3 sequences, about 6% seen once. CDR3 length: 15 amino acids. V was trimmed by 1 base and J by 4 bases, leaving 14 bases between them. CDR1 LNHNV and CDR2 YYDKDF come from the germline V gene (reference sequence). This clonotype was recorded at least ten times. The chain recombines TRBV15 with TRBJ2-7; TRBD1 might be the D (6 bases). The sample was whole blood. This sequence was found in a female donor in good health. Some clones in this sample may be carry-over from other donors' samples. In nucleotides, the CDR3 is TGTGCCACCAGCAGAGGGGGGCACAGGAGTTACGAGCAGTACTTC. Its protein product is CATSRGGHRSYEQYF.